The TCR beta chain described here comes from a study of control samples from healthy donors and cancer patients. A remark on this clone: This CDR3 is also generated by other DNA sequences in the sample.

Using immunoSEQ multiplex PCR, the repertoire was profiled, and TCRdb retains in-frame clones only, with some absent. The table includes around 68,000 clones, under 85% detected once. V shed 5 bases and J shed 1 base, with 11 bases lying between them. Per germline, CDR1 SGHTA and CDR2 FQGNSA. The CDR3 is made up of 14 amino acids. This TCR derives from a man aged 55 to 70 in good health. The chain joins TRBV7-2 to TRBJ1-1; D perhaps matches TRBD1 (6 bases). The sample taken for sequencing was blood. This chain's CDR3 is CASSSQGGNTEAFF. CDR3 sequence (DNA): TGTGCCAGCAGCAGTCAAGGGGGGAACACTGAAGCTTTCTTT.